This T cell receptor (beta chain) is from a study of blood T cell repertoires in COVID-19. In the study overall: Researchers got acute and convalescent COVID-19 samples from the United States, Italy and Spain. In each case, the material was cDNA or gDNA derived from T cells, B-cell-depleted T cells, or PBMCs.

This clone appeared once. In the source study's methods: Amplifying reference gene primers gave estimates of nucleated cell counts. Sequencing was performed with immunoSEQ multiplex PCR; in TCRdb, only in-frame clones are kept and a portion is missing. V, J and clone size are taken as reported in that table, and D and trimming were inferred from the DNA itself. Altogether 85,000 to 100,000 clones are present, about nine tenths being singletons, with the ten largest covering approximately 1.5%. The sample was peripheral blood. The source of this sequence is a man between 60 and 75 years old with acute or convalescent COVID-19.

The CDR3 here is CASSTLAGTADTQYF. The CDR3 nucleotides are TGCGCCAGCAGCACCCTAGCGGGGACAGCAGATACGCAGTATTTT. The V call is TRBV5-1, the J call TRBJ2-3; TRBD2 matches 9 bases. Germline trimming cut 4 bases from V and 4 bases from J; bases unmatched to any gene: 7. Germline V gene sequence: CDR1 SGHRS, CDR2 YFSETQ. The CDR3 length is 15 residues.